Presented here are 26 T cell receptor beta chains from one specimen sequenced in a study of OX40 agonist ivuxolimab in advanced cancers. TCRdb's copy holds only in-frame clones and misses some; the assay was immunoSEQ multiplex PCR. The table has about 53,000 clones, almost 85% seen once. This material consisted of CD4+ or CD8+ T cells sorted from blood, taken in a trial of the OX40 agonist ivuxolimab. These receptors were obtained from an adult with an advanced solid tumor such as melanoma, head and neck, liver or kidney cancer.

The CDR3 is CASSPDETRGYTF. The DNA for the CDR3 is TGTGCCAGCAGCCCCGATGAAACGCGGGGCTACACCTTC. The V gene is TRBV11-3, the J gene TRBJ1-2; the D is unclear. CDR1 is SGHNT and CDR2 is YENEEA in the germline V gene. With 5 bases removed from V and 8 bases from J, the gap between germline ends came to 15 bases. The CDR3 has 13 amino acids. The variable domain in full, with the rest retrieved from reference TRBV11-3 and TRBJ1-2, is EAGVVQSPRYKIIEKKQPVAFWCNPISGHNTLYWYLQNLGQGPELLIRYENEEAVDDSQLPKDRFSAERLKGVDSTLKIQPAELGDSAVYLCASSPDETRGYTFGSGTRLTVV.

A single count supports this clone. CDR3 bases: TGTGCTAGTGCTCCAGGACGGACCGAAGCTTTCTTT. Amino acids: CASAPGRTEAFF. The chain carries TRBV12-5 and TRBJ1-1; no clear D gene. Germline lookup yields CDR1 LGHNT and CDR2 FRNRAP. The V gene lost 7 bases and the J gene lost 8 bases, with 14 bases spanning the gap. The CDR3 is 12 residues long.

This sequence joins TRBV7-2 and TRBJ2-5; possible D gene TRBD2, 6 bases. The germline V gene encodes CDR1 SGHTA and CDR2 FQGNSA. The V end was cut by 5 bases, the J end by 5 bases, with 15 bases between. The CDR3 totals 14 residues. The CDR3 DNA sequence: TGTGCCAGCAGCCGAGCTGGGGGGAGTGAGACCCAGTACTTC. It yields the protein CASSRAGGSETQYF.

J is TRBJ2-3 and V is TRBV28; D is ambiguous. Deletions cut 7 bases from V and 6 bases from J, with 14 bases between. Germline V gene sequence: CDR1 MDHEN, CDR2 SYDVKM. The CDR3 has 13 residues. The CDR3 sequence: CASTEPPYDTQYF. CDR3 in DNA: TGTGCCAGCACGGAGCCACCTTATGATACGCAGTATTTT.

The chain joins TRBV9 to TRBJ1-4; D uncertain. Germline values: CDR1 SGDLS, CDR2 YYNGEE. The length of the CDR3 is 14 residues. Trimming cost V 0 bases and J 2 bases, with 5 bases left between them. This chain's CDR3 is CASSVGPTNEKLFF. CDR3 nucleotides: TGTGCCAGCAGCGTAGGGCCGACTAATGAAAAACTGTTTTTT.

The chain links TRBV13 to TRBJ2-7; 10 bases align to TRBD2. The J segment lost 5 bases and the V segment lost 6 bases, leaving 19 bases of the junction unmatched. Germline V gene data show CDR1 as PRHDT and CDR2 as FYEKMQ (reference sequence). This CDR3 comprises 18 residues. The CDR3 sequence: CASSLIPRAGGLRNEQYF. The DNA of the CDR3 is TGTGCCAGCAGTTTAATCCCTAGAGCGGGAGGGCTGAGAAACGAGCAGTACTTC.

The table lists this clone with a count of one. V usage is TRBV18 and J usage is TRBJ2-3; 8 bases fit TRBD1. The ends lost 6 bases at V and 5 bases at J; junction bases unmatched: 7. Germline V gene sequence: CDR1 KGHSH, CDR2 LQKENI. The CDR3 loop spans 14 amino acids. CDR3 protein: CASSIRTGQDTQYF. The CDR3 nucleotides read TGTGCCAGCTCCATTAGGACAGGGCAAGATACGCAGTATTTT. Using reference TRBV18 and TRBJ2-3 for the parts outside the CDR3, the full variable domain is NAGVMQNPRHLVRRRGQEARLRCSPMKGHSHVYWYRQLPEEGLKFMVYLQKENIIDESGMPKERFSAEFPKEGPSILRIQQVVRGDSAAYFCASSIRTGQDTQYFGPGTRLTVL.

The rearrangement uses TRBV9 and TRBJ1-5; unclear D gene. V was trimmed by 0 bases and J by 9 bases, leaving 19 bases between them. CDR1 and CDR2 from the germline V gene are SGDLS and YYNGEE. CDR3 length: 16 amino acids. As DNA, the CDR3 is TGTGCCAGCAGCGTAGGCCTCGGGGATGAGTTTGGGCCCCAGCATTTT. This encodes CASSVGLGDEFGPQHF.

The chain couples TRBV7-2 to TRBJ1-5, with 8 bases identical to TRBD1. CDR3 length equals 14 residues. Per the germline V gene, CDR1 is SGHTA and CDR2 is FQGNSA. Losses at the gene ends were 5 bases for V and 6 bases for J; bases not matched to a gene: 6. DNA for the CDR3: TGTGCCAGCAGCCAACAGGGGGGGGGTCAGCCCCAGCATTTT. It translates to CASSQQGGGQPQHF.

This clone appeared a single time. CDR3 residues: CAWPEAREFYEQYF. CDR3 DNA sequence: TGTGCCTGGCCCGAAGCGCGGGAGTTCTACGAGCAGTACTTC. This chain uses TRBV30 with TRBJ2-7; the match to TRBD2 covers 7 bases. The CDR3 is 14 residues long. V trimming: 5 bases; J trimming: 3 bases; junction bases outside the gene matches: 10. The germline V gene encodes CDR1 GTSNPN and CDR2 SVGIG (reference sequence).

Comment on this clone: One end of the junction is discordant with germline, which a read error may explain. The CDR3 sequence: CASSVSGSYYDEQFF. The CDR3 nucleotides are TGTGCCAGCAGTGTTAGCGGGTCTTACTACGATGAGCAGTTCTTC. The V gene is TRBV6-5, the J gene TRBJ2-1; 7 positions agree with TRBD2. The germline V gene has CDR1 MNHEY and CDR2 SVGAGI. The CDR3 has 15 amino acids.

J is TRBJ1-4 and V is TRBV29-1; 9 bases are a match to TRBD1. The germline V gene has CDR1 SQVTM and CDR2 ANQGSEA. With V trimmed by 5 bases and J by 7 bases, 17 bases remained unmatched. The CDR3 has 17 amino acids. The CDR3 DNA reads TGCAGCGTTCCGGGACAGGGCATAGGGTACGGGGGTGAAAAACTGTTTTTT. Its protein is CSVPGQGIGYGGEKLFF.

The chain uses TRBV29-1 and TRBJ2-2, with 10 bases aligning to TRBD1. J gave up 3 bases and V 6 bases, and 4 bases lay outside the gene matches. Germline loops: CDR1 SQVTM, CDR2 ANQGSEA. The CDR3 sequence is 14 residues long. CDR3 sequence reads: CSVGQGQYTGELFF. In DNA, the CDR3 is TGCAGCGTGGGACAGGGGCAGTACACCGGGGAGCTGTTTTTT.

The chain joins TRBV20-1 to TRBJ2-1; a possible D gene is TRBD2 (5 bases). Trimming shortened V by 5 bases and J by 7 bases, and 9 bases separated the two germline ends. Looked up from germline, CDR1 is DFQATT and CDR2 is SNEGSKA (reference sequence). There are 11 residues in the CDR3. The CDR3: CSAAGPNEQFF. The DNA of the CDR3 is TGCAGTGCTGCGGGCCCTAATGAGCAGTTCTTC.

The V gene is TRBV28, the J gene TRBJ2-7, with D possibly being TRBD1 (6 bases). Germline loops: CDR1 MDHEN, CDR2 SYDVKM. The CDR3 covers 16 residues. V shed 5 bases and J shed 7 bases, with 24 bases lying between them. CDR3 DNA sequence: TGTGCCAGCAGTCGACTCAACAGGGTGGGACGTTGGGAGCAGTACTTC. Encoded protein: CASSRLNRVGRWEQYF.

The chain uses TRBV7-2 and TRBJ2-3; the match to TRBD2 covers 7 bases. In germline, CDR1 is SGHTA, CDR2 FQGNSA. This CDR3 region has 16 residues. V trimming: 1 base; J trimming: 1 base; junction bases outside the gene matches: 5. The CDR3 sequence is CASSLGGSWGTDTQYF. CDR3 DNA: TGTGCCAGCAGCTTAGGCGGGAGTTGGGGCACAGATACGCAGTATTTT. The full variable domain, in which reference TRBV7-2 and TRBJ2-3 provide the parts outside the CDR3, is GAGVSQSPSNKVTEKGKDVELRCDPISGHTALYWYRQSLGQGLEFLIYFQGNSAPDKSGLPSDRFSAERTGGSVSTLTIQRTQQEDSAVYLCASSLGGSWGTDTQYFGPGTRLTVL.

V is TRBV29-1 and J is TRBJ1-1, with 7 bases matching TRBD1. Germline values: CDR1 SQVTM, CDR2 ANQGSEA. CDR3 length: 12 residues. J lost 3 bases, V lost 8 bases, and 6 bases had no gene match. CDR3 sequence: CSTDRDDTEAFF. CDR3 coding DNA: TGCAGCACTGACAGGGATGACACTGAAGCTTTCTTT.

This chain connects TRBV29-1 to TRBJ2-2, with 7 bases fitting TRBD2. V dropped 4 bases and J dropped 6; count of bases not matched to a gene: 11. The CDR3 is 15 residues long. Germline assignment: CDR1 SQVTM and CDR2 ANQGSEA. CDR3 in DNA: TGCAGCGTTGGGTTTCGGCGGGAGAGGGCCGGGGAGCTGTTTTTT. It specifies CSVGFRRERAGELFF.

The chain has TRBV14 and TRBJ2-1; no firm D call. This CDR3 comprises 17 residues. The V gene's germline CDR1 is SGHDN and CDR2 FVKESK. V was shortened by 3 bases and J by 7 bases, with 22 bases between the two germline ends. DNA of the CDR3: TGTGCCAGCAGCCAGGGAAGAGTCGCGTCGGTCCGGAATGAGCAGTTCTTC. Its translation is CASSQGRVASVRNEQFF.

This clone is medium-sized in the sample. This chain joins TRBV7-8 and TRBJ2-2, with D unresolved. The V end lost 3 bases, the J end lost 6 bases, and 11 bases lay between the germline ends. The CDR3 contains 14 residues. Germline CDR1 reads SGHVS; CDR2 reads FQNEAQ. CDR3 residues: CASSLDPNAGELFF. The CDR3 coding sequence is TGTGCCAGCAGCTTGGACCCTAATGCCGGGGAGCTGTTTTTT.

CDR3: CASNTGTGWGNTEAFF. CDR3 bases: TGTGCCAGTAACACAGGGACAGGGTGGGGGAACACTGAAGCTTTCTTT. The rearrangement uses TRBV19 and TRBJ1-1, with TRBD1 identical over 9 bases. CDR1 LNHDA and CDR2 SQIVND come from the germline V gene (reference sequence). Trimming at V came to 7 bases and at J to 1 base, leaving 10 bases not matched to a gene. The CDR3 is made up of 16 amino acids.

The chain uses TRBV11-2 and TRBJ2-2; D ambiguous. The CDR3 contains 16 residues. Trimming shortened V by 1 base and J by 7 bases, and 16 bases separated the two germline ends. CDR1 and CDR2 from the germline V gene are SGHAT and FQNNGV. The CDR3 coding sequence is TGTGCCAGCAGCTTAGGCCTTGACATTGTTGGCGGGGAGCTGTTTTTT. Translation: CASSLGLDIVGGELFF.

The V and J genes are TRBV19 and TRBJ1-1, with D unresolved. V was clipped by 10 bases and J by 6 bases, with 18 bases between them. The CDR3 has 13 amino acids. CDR1 is LNHDA and CDR2 is SQIVND in the germline V gene (reference sequence). The CDR3 DNA reads as TGTGCCACCAGGATCCTAGGCACTCCTGAAGCTTTCTTT. Protein sequence: CATRILGTPEAFF.

J is TRBJ1-1 and V is TRBV28; maybe TRBD1 (6 bases). The CDR3 has 14 residues. Trimming took 5 bases from V and 11 from J, leaving 21 bases between them. CDR1 and CDR2 from the germline V gene are MDHEN and SYDVKM. The CDR3 nucleotides read TGTGCCAGCAGTGCTGGGGGGGGCCGCTGGTATGCTTTCTTT. Protein: CASSAGGGRWYAFF.

V and J are TRBV7-3 and TRBJ1-1; D is ambiguous. Germline CDR1 reads SGHTA; CDR2 reads FQGTGA. The CDR3 contains 12 residues. With 5 bases removed from V and 4 bases from J, the gap between germline ends came to 8 bases. The chain's CDR3 is CASSRLGTEAFF. As DNA, the CDR3 is TGTGCCAGCAGCCGCTTGGGCACTGAAGCTTTCTTT.

The chain recombines TRBV30 with TRBJ2-3; 11 positions agree with TRBD1. The CDR3 has 13 amino acids. Germline V gene sequence: CDR1 GTSNPN, CDR2 SVGIG (reference sequence). V was pared by 3 bases and J by 6 bases, with 2 bases of the junction left unmatched. CDR3 coding DNA: TGTGCCTGGAGGGACAGGGGGCCGGATACGCAGTATTTT. It codes for CAWRDRGPDTQYF.